What follows are 24 T cell receptor beta chains derived from one specimen sequenced in a study of T cells after posttransplantation cyclophosphamide. The data were produced by immunoSEQ multiplex PCR, yet TCRdb's version contains in-frame clones alone and is incomplete. The data show some 10,000 clones, with none appearing a single time. Busulfan-fludarabine conditioning, marrow transplant, and cyclophosphamide on days +3 and +4 were administered. The input for sequencing was PBMCs, taken after allogeneic stem cell transplant with posttransplant cyclophosphamide. The receptors stem from a female patient aged 40-50 years who received an allogeneic stem cell transplant from a related donor, was CMV-positive, and had no GVHD. The T cells may partly be graft donor cells.

This clone was detected ten times or more. CDR3 in DNA: TGTGCCAGCTCAAACAGGGGGGTGAGCAATCAGCCCCAGCATTTT. This gives the protein CASSNRGVSNQPQHF. V is TRBV18 and J is TRBJ1-5; TRBD1 agrees at 8 bases. Germline assignment: CDR1 KGHSH and CDR2 LQKENI. V was clipped by 5 bases and J by 1 base; unmatched bases: 4. The CDR3 contains 15 residues.

At least ten counts were recorded for this clone. The gene calls are TRBV6-6 and TRBJ2-5; TRBD2 matches at 10 bases. The germline V gene has CDR1 MNHNY and CDR2 SVGAGI (reference sequence). This CDR3 has 14 residues. The junction had 7 bases not matched to a gene; V was cut back by 5 bases and J by 7 bases. CDR3 amino acids: CASSESSGGGTQYF. CDR3 nucleotides: TGTGCCAGCAGTGAGTCTAGCGGGGGAGGGACCCAGTACTTC.

This clone came up many times. CDR3 sequence: CASSYSSGFRSPQHF. CDR3 nucleotides: TGTGCCAGCAGTTACTCGTCTGGATTCAGGTCGCCCCAGCATTTT. The V gene is TRBV6-6, the J gene TRBJ1-5; D gene unclear. From germline, CDR1 is MNHNY and CDR2 SVGAGI (reference sequence). V lost 0 bases and J lost 9, with 15 bases in between. This CDR3 has 15 amino acids.

This clone was seen many times. The CDR3 nucleotides read TGTGCCAGCAGCTTCCGAGCGGGAGAAGCTTTCTTT. Its protein product is CASSFRAGEAFF. V gene TRBV7-3 combines with J gene TRBJ1-1, with D unclear. Germline V gene data show CDR1 as SGHTA and CDR2 as FQGTGA. Trimming stripped 3 bases from V and 8 bases from J, with 10 bases between. The CDR3 covers 12 residues.

This clone was seen many times. The chain carries TRBV2 and TRBJ1-2, with D hard to call. This CDR3 spans 10 amino acids. Germline V gene sequence: CDR1 SNHLY, CDR2 FYNNEI. V lost 4 bases and J 13 bases, leaving 10 bases between the germline ends. The CDR3 is CASSVQSPTF. Here the CDR3 DNA reads TGTGCCAGCAGTGTTCAGTCCCCCACCTTC.

This clone was picked up many times. Written as DNA, the CDR3 is TGTGCCAGCGCCCGGTGGGGGACAGTAAATTGTCAGCCCCAGCATTTT. As protein: CASARWGTVNCQPQHF. The chain carries TRBV6-4 and TRBJ1-5; 7 bases match TRBD1. The V gene end was trimmed by 8 bases and the J gene end by 6 bases; junction bases not matched to a gene: 16. CDR1 is MRHNA and CDR2 is SNTAGT in the germline V gene. The CDR3 contains 16 residues.

By frequency in the sample, this clone is medium-sized. The V gene is TRBV16, the J gene TRBJ2-7; the match to TRBD1 covers 8 bases. From germline, CDR1 is KGHSY and CDR2 FQNENV. This CDR3 has 14 residues. The junction had 1 base not matched to a gene; V was cut back by 2 bases and J by 1 base. As DNA, the CDR3 is TGTGCCAGCAGCCAAGGGACAGGTTCCTACGAGCAGTACTTC. The encoded protein is CASSQGTGSYEQYF.

In its sample, this clone was seen many times. The rearrangement links TRBV10-1 to TRBJ1-5; the D gene is possibly TRBD1 (6 bases). V dropped 6 bases and J dropped 5 bases, with 14 bases sitting between them. Looked up from germline, CDR1 is WNHNN and CDR2 is SYGVQD (reference sequence). This CDR3 has 14 residues. The CDR3 sequence is CASRTREGDQPQHF. CDR3 nucleotide sequence: TGCGCCAGCAGGACCAGGGAGGGGGATCAGCCCCAGCATTTT.

This clone occurred many times. The V call is TRBV19, the J call TRBJ2-1; a possible D gene is TRBD1 (6 bases). With 5 bases removed from V and 0 bases from J, the gap between germline ends came to 8 bases. The CDR3 has 14 amino acids. Germline CDR1 is LNHDA and CDR2 is SQIVND (reference sequence). The CDR3 is CASSGGYSYNEQFF. CDR3 coding DNA: TGTGCCAGTAGTGGGGGCTACTCCTACAATGAGCAGTTCTTC.

This clone was picked up many times. The chain is built from TRBV20-1 and TRBJ2-3; D is possibly TRBD2 (5 bases). CDR1 is DFQATT and CDR2 is SNEGSKA in the germline V gene (reference sequence). Trimming removed 2 bases from V and 5 bases from J, with 5 bases in between. This CDR3 region has 11 residues. CDR3 DNA: TGCAGTGCTAGAAGCGGAGATACGCAGTATTTT. As protein: CSARSGDTQYF.

In this sample, this clone turned up many times. V gene TRBV11-2 combines with J gene TRBJ2-7; D perhaps matches TRBD2 (7 bases). V was trimmed by 7 bases and J by 7 bases, leaving 14 bases between them. CDR3 length equals 12 residues. Germline values: CDR1 SGHAT, CDR2 FQNNGV. The CDR3 DNA sequence: TGTGCCAGCACCTGGGGGGGCGAAGAGCAGTACTTC. Protein sequence: CASTWGGEEQYF.

This clone was seen repeatedly, ten times or more. The chain employs TRBV6-1 and TRBJ1-6, with 8 bases aligning to TRBD1. Germline CDR1 is MNHNS and CDR2 is SASEGT. The J segment lost 6 bases and the V segment lost 5 bases, leaving 6 bases of the junction unmatched. The CDR3 is made up of 15 amino acids. The CDR3 DNA is TGTGCCAGCAGTCCCCGGGACAGGTCTAATTCACCCCTCCACTTT. Amino acids: CASSPRDRSNSPLHF.

This clone was counted at least ten times. V gene TRBV20-1 combines with J gene TRBJ1-2; the D gene is possibly TRBD1 (5 bases). This CDR3 contains 11 residues. CDR1 and CDR2 from the germline V gene are DFQATT and SNEGSKA (reference sequence). Trimming took off 5 bases at V and 8 bases at J, with 12 bases between the two ends. CDR3 loop: CSAPKGLGYTF. The CDR3 coding sequence is TGCAGTGCTCCCAAGGGGCTGGGCTACACCTTC.

The sample holds many counts of this clone. The V and J genes are TRBV5-4 and TRBJ1-1; D unresolved. Germline loops: CDR1 SGHNT, CDR2 YYREEE (reference sequence). Trimming took 8 bases from V and 0 from J, leaving 14 bases between them. The CDR3 is made up of 14 amino acids. CDR3: CASTAVGLNTEAFF. The CDR3 coding sequence is TGTGCCAGTACTGCGGTTGGGTTGAACACTGAAGCTTTCTTT.

This clone was observed a few times. The V gene is TRBV29-1, the J gene TRBJ1-1; D gene ambiguous. Trimming pared 4 bases from V and 1 base from J, leaving 22 bases between. The CDR3 length is 17 residues. The germline V gene has CDR1 SQVTM and CDR2 ANQGSEA. CDR3: CSVVGHTSRGRNTEAFF. In DNA, the CDR3 is TGCAGCGTTGTGGGCCACACTTCACGTGGTAGGAACACTGAAGCTTTCTTT.

This clone has ten or more counts. The J gene is TRBJ2-1, the V gene TRBV29-1; 7 positions match TRBD2. Per the germline V gene, CDR1 is SQVTM and CDR2 is ANQGSEA. CDR3 size: 14 residues. Trimming took 5 bases from V and 2 from J; bases not matched to a gene: 6. In nucleotides, the CDR3 is TGCAGCGTTACACAGCGGGGCACCTACAATGAGCAGTTCTTC. Its protein product is CSVTQRGTYNEQFF.

This clone was seen more than once but under ten times. One end of the junction is discordant with germline, which a read error may explain. The chain uses TRBV25-1 and TRBJ1-5, with D maybe TRBD1 (6 bases). CDR1 MGHDK and CDR2 SYGVNS come from the germline V gene. CDR3 size: 14 residues. This CDR3 is CASSGAGGNQPQHF. The CDR3 region has the DNA TGTGCCAGCAGTGGGGCGGGGGGCAACCAGCCCCAGCATTTT.

This clone was detected ten times or more. V and J are TRBV2 and TRBJ2-5, with TRBD2 matching 8 bases. The germline V gene has CDR1 SNHLY and CDR2 FYNNEI. V was clipped by 2 bases and J by 5 bases; unmatched bases: 7. There are 15 residues in the CDR3. The CDR3 region is CASSEIRTSRETQYF. As DNA, the CDR3 is TGTGCCAGCAGTGAAATAAGGACTAGCCGGGAGACCCAGTACTTC.

Many counts were recorded for this clone. Written as DNA, the CDR3 is TGTGCCAGCAGCCTAGACCGGGACAATCGAAACACCATATATTTT. This translates into CASSLDRDNRNTIYF. The chain uses TRBV4-2 and TRBJ1-3; a weak D match, TRBD1 (6 bases). The CDR3 length is 15 residues. Germline V gene lookup returns CDR1 LGHNA and CDR2 YNFKEQ. Trimming took off 4 bases at V and 5 bases at J, with 15 bases between the two ends.

In its sample, this clone was seen many times. The chain uses TRBV27 and TRBJ2-7; a possible D gene is TRBD2 (5 bases). Germline V lookup: CDR1 MNHEY, CDR2 SMNVEV (reference sequence). The CDR3 runs 14 residues. V lost 3 bases and J 1 base, leaving 10 bases between the germline ends. CDR3 sequence reads: CASSLFPGSYEQYF. CDR3 coding DNA: TGTGCCAGCAGTTTGTTCCCGGGGTCCTACGAGCAGTACTTC.

This clone came up many times. This chain uses TRBV11-2 with TRBJ1-2, with 7 bases matching TRBD1. The germline V gene encodes CDR1 SGHAT and CDR2 FQNNGV. The CDR3 is 15 residues long. V gave up 1 base and J gave up 7 bases; unmatched junction bases: 9. CDR3: CASSLGDRVISGYTF. CDR3 DNA: TGTGCCAGCAGCTTAGGTGACAGGGTAATTTCTGGCTACACCTTC.

This clone was picked up many times. The J gene is TRBJ1-6, the V gene TRBV7-8; no reliable D call. CDR3 size: 13 residues. CDR1 is SGHVS and CDR2 is FQNEAQ in the germline V gene. V lost 6 bases and J lost 8, with 11 bases in between. CDR3 amino acids: CASRTYGDSPLHF. The DNA of the CDR3 is TGTGCCAGCAGAACCTACGGGGATTCACCCCTCCACTTT.

This clone was detected ten times or more. This chain uses TRBV18 with TRBJ1-6, with a tentative D call TRBD1 (6 bases). Trimming cost V 1 base and J 10 bases, with 14 bases left between them. CDR3 size: 15 residues. Germline CDR1 and CDR2: KGHSH and LQKENI. The CDR3 here is CASSPRQGGNSPLHF. In DNA form, the CDR3 reads TGTGCCAGCTCACCACGTCAAGGGGGTAACTCACCCCTCCACTTT.

This clone showed up many times. V and J are TRBV7-6 and TRBJ2-2; unclear D gene. Trimming stripped 1 base from V and 0 bases from J, with 6 bases between. Germline lookup yields CDR1 SGHVS and CDR2 FNYEAQ. The CDR3 has 15 residues. The CDR3 coding sequence is TGTGCCAGCAGCTTAGGGCAGACGAACACCGGGGAGCTGTTTTTT. This codes for CASSLGQTNTGELFF.